The 2 T cell receptor beta chains in this list originate from one sample, sequenced in a study of post-analysis software for immune sequencing data. Findings of the study overall: Higher frequency in patients than in controls was seen for roughly five TRBV segments, with TRBV5-6, TRBV5-1 and TRBV20-1 among them.

No antigen has been assigned to these receptors. Unique molecular identifiers had been added to the TCR beta cDNA libraries. TCRdb recomputed calls from the PCR reads with MiXCR, one row per CDR3 protein. The sample lists 750,000 to 900,000 distinct CDR3 sequences, roughly 50% occurring once. The sequenced sample consisted of blood. These TCRs come from a girl under 18 with multiple sclerosis.

The V gene is TRBV5-1, the J gene TRBJ1-3; D is unresolved. CDR3 size: 13 residues. V was pared by 6 bases and J by 2 bases, with 9 bases between. Germline-derived CDR1 and CDR2 are SGHRS and YFSETQ. CDR3 DNA sequence: TGCGCCAGCAAAGATTTTCCTGGAAACACCATATATTTT. This sequence encodes CASKDFPGNTIYF.

Comment on this clonotype: Germline and junction disagree at one end, which may indicate a read error. The V call is TRBV20-1, the J call TRBJ2-3; 11 nucleotides match TRBD2. Germline V gene data show CDR1 as DFQATT and CDR2 as SNEGSKA (reference sequence). The CDR3 has 13 residues. The CDR3 loop is CSAPSGGRDTRYF. As DNA, the CDR3 is TGCAGTGCCCCTAGCGGGGGGAGGGATACGCGGTATTTT.